This T cell receptor (beta chain) was retrieved from a study of identical twins. This clonotype was detected only a few times. Antigen: not known. TCRdb reprocessed the 5' RACE reads via MiXCR and lists one record per CDR3 protein. The repertoire consists of fewer than 650,000 distinct CDR3 sequences, with around 9.6% occurring once and the leading ten covering under 3.5%. Study outcomes and limitations: With beta out-of-frame sequences, excess sharing by twins was weaker.

The germline V gene has CDR1 LGHDT and CDR2 YNNKEL (reference sequence). There are 15 residues in the CDR3. V dropped 2 bases and J dropped 2; count of bases not matched to a gene: 5. The same data also went into a second study, on yellow fever vaccine responses in identical twins.

The sequence came from a woman between 18 and 29 years old in good health. Sequenced material: PBMCs. The chain combines TRBV3-1 with TRBJ2-7; 8 bases match TRBD2. DNA of the CDR3: TGTGCCAGCAGCCAATCGATAGCGGGAACCTACGAGCAGTACTTC. It translates to CASSQSIAGTYEQYF.